This T cell receptor beta chain was documented in a study of T-cell memory formation after mild COVID-19. Overall study: Largely donor-specific TCR clusters were found. Study results and caveats: Mainly CM and EM harbored the contracting CD4+ clones; mainly EMRA harbored the CD8+ ones. Confirmation was lacking for SARS-CoV-2 specificity of second-wave clones that peaked on day 37.

V gave up 8 bases and J gave up 5 bases; unmatched junction bases: 11. Germline values: CDR1 SGHVS, CDR2 FQNEAQ. This CDR3 region has 14 residues. 5'RACE primed at constant segments yielded TCR alpha and TCR beta cDNA libraries bearing sample barcodes and UMIs. TCRdb called the 5' RACE reads again in MiXCR, with one record for every CDR3 protein. The sample consists of 140,000 to 150,000 distinct CDR3 sequences, less than 25% of them appearing once. At least ten counts were recorded for this clonotype. The antigen is unknown. What was sequenced was PBMCs or a T cell subset sorted from them (not recorded which). The chain is built from TRBV7-8 and TRBJ1-1, with TRBD1 identical over 7 bases. This receptor was taken from an adult woman who had mild COVID-19 (a few samples of this study predate the infection). Cell type and time point are not known. The DNA for the CDR3 is TGTGCCAGCTTCACGCGAGGGGGCAGGACTGAAGCTTTCTTT. Amino acid sequence: CASFTRGGRTEAFF.